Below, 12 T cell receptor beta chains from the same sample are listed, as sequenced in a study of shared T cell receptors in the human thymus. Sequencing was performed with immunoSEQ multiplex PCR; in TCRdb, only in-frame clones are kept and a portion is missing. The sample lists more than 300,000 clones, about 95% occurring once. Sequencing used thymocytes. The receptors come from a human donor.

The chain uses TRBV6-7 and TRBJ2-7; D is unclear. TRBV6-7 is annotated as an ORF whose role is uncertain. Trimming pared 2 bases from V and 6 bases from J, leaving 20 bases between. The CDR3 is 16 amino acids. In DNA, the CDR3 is TGTGCCAGCAGTTACCCCCCGACTCTTGTAACGGGCGAGCAGTACTTC. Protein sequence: CASSYPPTLVTGEQYF.

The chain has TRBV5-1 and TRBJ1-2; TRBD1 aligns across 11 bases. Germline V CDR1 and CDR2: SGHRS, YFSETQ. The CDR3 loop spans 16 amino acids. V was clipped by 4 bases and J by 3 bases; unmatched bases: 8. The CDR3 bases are TGCGCCAGCAGCCCCGGGACAGGGGGGCCCTACTATGGCTACACCTTC. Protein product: CASSPGTGGPYYGYTF.

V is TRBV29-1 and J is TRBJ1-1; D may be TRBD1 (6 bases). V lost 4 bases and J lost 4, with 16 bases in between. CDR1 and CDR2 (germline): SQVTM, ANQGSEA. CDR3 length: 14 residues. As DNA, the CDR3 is TGCAGCGTTGCTGCCCTGAGGGGGAGCACTGAAGCTTTCTTT. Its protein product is CSVAALRGSTEAFF.

CDR3 sequence reads: CASRRDRADQPQHF. CDR3 sequence (DNA): TGTGCCAGCAGACGGGACAGGGCTGACCAGCCCCAGCATTTT. The chain employs TRBV27 and TRBJ1-5, with 9 positions matching TRBD1. Trimming at V came to 6 bases and at J to 7 bases, leaving 7 bases not matched to a gene. The germline V gene encodes CDR1 MNHEY and CDR2 SMNVEV (reference sequence). The CDR3 consists of 14 residues.

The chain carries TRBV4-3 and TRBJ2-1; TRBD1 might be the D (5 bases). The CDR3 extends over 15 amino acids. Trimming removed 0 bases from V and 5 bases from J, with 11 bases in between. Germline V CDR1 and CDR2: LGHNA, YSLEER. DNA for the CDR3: TGCGCCAGCAGCCAAGATGCCAGGGTTCACAATGAGCAGTTCTTC. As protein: CASSQDARVHNEQFF.

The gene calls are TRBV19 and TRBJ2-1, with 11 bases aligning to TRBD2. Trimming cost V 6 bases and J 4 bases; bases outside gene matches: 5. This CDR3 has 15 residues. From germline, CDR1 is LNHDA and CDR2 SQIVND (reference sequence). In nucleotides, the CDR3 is TGTGCCAGTAGAAGGACTAGCGGGCCATACAATGAGCAGTTCTTC. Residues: CASRRTSGPYNEQFF.

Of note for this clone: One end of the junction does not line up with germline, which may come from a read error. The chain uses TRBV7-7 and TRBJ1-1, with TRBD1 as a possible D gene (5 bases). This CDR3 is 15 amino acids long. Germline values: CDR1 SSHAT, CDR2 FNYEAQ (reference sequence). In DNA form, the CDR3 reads TGTGCTAGCAGCTTAGTTGGACATTTGAACACTGAAGCTTTCTTT. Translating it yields CASSLVGHLNTEAFF.

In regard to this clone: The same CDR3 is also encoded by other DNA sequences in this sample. In DNA, the CDR3 is TGTGCCAGCAGTTCCTCCAGCTACGAGCAGTACTTC. Protein sequence: CASSSSSYEQYF. This chain links TRBV27 with TRBJ2-7; D not resolved. Trimming cost V 4 bases and J 3 bases, with 7 bases left between them. The germline V gene has CDR1 MNHEY and CDR2 SMNVEV (reference sequence). The length of the CDR3 is 12 residues.

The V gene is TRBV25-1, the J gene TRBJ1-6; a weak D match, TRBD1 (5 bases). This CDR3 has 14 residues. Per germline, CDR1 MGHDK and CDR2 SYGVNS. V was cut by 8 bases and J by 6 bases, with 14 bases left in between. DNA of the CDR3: TGTGCCAGCCGACGAGGGACTAGTAATTCACCCCTCCACTTT. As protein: CASRRGTSNSPLHF.

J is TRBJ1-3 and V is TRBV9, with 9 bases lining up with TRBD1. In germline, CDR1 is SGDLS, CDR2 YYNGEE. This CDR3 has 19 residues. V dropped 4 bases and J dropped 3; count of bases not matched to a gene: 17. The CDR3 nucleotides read TGTGCCAGCAGCAACCAAATCGGGCGGTACAGGGGGCTTGGAAACACCATATATTTT. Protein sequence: CASSNQIGRYRGLGNTIYF.

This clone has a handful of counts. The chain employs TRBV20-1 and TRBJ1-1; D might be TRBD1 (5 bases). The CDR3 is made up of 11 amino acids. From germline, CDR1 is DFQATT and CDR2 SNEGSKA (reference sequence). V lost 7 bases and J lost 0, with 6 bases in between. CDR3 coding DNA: TGCAGTGTAGGGGTGAACACTGAAGCTTTCTTT. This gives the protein CSVGVNTEAFF.

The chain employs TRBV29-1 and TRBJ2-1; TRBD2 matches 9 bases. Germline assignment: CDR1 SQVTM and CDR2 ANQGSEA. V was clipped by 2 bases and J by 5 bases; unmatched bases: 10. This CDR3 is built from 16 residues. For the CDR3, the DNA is TGCAGCGTTGAACCTCTAGCGGGATGGAAAGACAATGAGCAGTTCTTC. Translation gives CSVEPLAGWKDNEQFF.